This T cell receptor beta chain was recorded in a study of cytomegalovirus exposure and HLA in healthy donors. The PCR contained 60 Vbeta and 13 Jbeta primers. Assay used: immunoSEQ multiplex PCR; TCRdb lists only in-frame clones, some missing. The table has about 190,000 clones, 75% to 90% seen once; the top ten hold about 6%. This clone has just a few counts. The V gene lost 3 bases and the J gene lost 0 bases, with 12 bases spanning the gap. Per germline, CDR1 KGHSH and CDR2 LQKENI. The CDR3 has 16 amino acids. The sequence derives from a man aged 40-49 years in good health and CMV-seropositive. The V call is TRBV18, the J call TRBJ2-1, with TRBD2 as a possible D gene (5 bases). The sample was PBMCs. CDR3: CASSPERGSSYNEQFF. The DNA of the CDR3 is TGTGCCAGCTCACCCGAACGGGGTAGCTCCTACAATGAGCAGTTCTTC.